The 16 T cell receptor beta chains in this list originate from one sample, sequenced in a study of blood T cell repertoires in COVID-19 (dated by TCRdb to about 2020). Libraries came from the immunoSEQ multiplex PCR assay. What TCRdb holds here is the immuneACCESS table cut down to in-frame rearrangements. Part of the clones is not present; checked against another copy, under half of the missing clones reflect an unresolved V gene, and the others are unexplained. The sample records roughly 200,000 clones, 75% to 85% of which are singletons. Approximately 8.7% of the sample is held by the ten biggest clonotypes. The sample taken for sequencing was PBMCs or T cells enriched from blood (not recorded which). The source of these receptors is a man aged 40-55 years who had recovered from COVID-19.

This chain connects TRBV4-2 to TRBJ2-1; 8 bases map to TRBD2. V trimming: 4 bases; J trimming: 8 bases; junction bases outside the gene matches: 10. Germline CDR1 LGHNA, CDR2 YNFKEQ. The CDR3 runs 15 residues. The CDR3 DNA is TGTGCCAGCAGCCTCGTCGGAGCGGGAGACTATGAGCAGTTCTTC. Amino acid sequence: CASSLVGAGDYEQFF.

The chain couples TRBV6-6 to TRBJ1-6; D perhaps matches TRBD1 (6 bases). The CDR3 loop spans 13 amino acids. CDR1 MNHNY and CDR2 SVGAGI come from the germline V gene (reference sequence). The V end was cut by 4 bases, the J end by 10 bases, with 11 bases between. CDR3 sequence reads: CASSWTVRSPLHF. In DNA form, the CDR3 reads TGTGCCAGCAGTTGGACAGTTAGATCACCCCTCCACTTT.

The CDR3 sequence: CASHVGYTEAFF. DNA for the CDR3: TGTGCCAGTCATGTGGGCTACACTGAAGCTTTCTTT. The chain carries TRBV19 and TRBJ1-1; unclear D gene. This CDR3 comprises 12 residues. V lost 8 bases and J 3 bases, leaving 10 bases between the germline ends. The V gene's germline CDR1 is LNHDA and CDR2 SQIVND (reference sequence).

The rearrangement joins TRBV18 to TRBJ2-2; D gene unclear. CDR3 length: 11 residues. Germline V gene sequence: CDR1 KGHSH, CDR2 LQKENI. V was cut by 3 bases and J by 7 bases, with 3 bases left in between. The CDR3 here is CASSPIGELFF. CDR3 in DNA: TGTGCCAGCTCACCCATCGGGGAGCTGTTTTTT.

This clone was seen more than once but under ten times. The chain is built from TRBV2 and TRBJ1-5; tentative D call: TRBD1 (5 bases). This CDR3 is 15 amino acids long. Germline loops: CDR1 SNHLY, CDR2 FYNNEI. V was pared by 4 bases and J by 9 bases, with 19 bases between. The CDR3 here is CASSGGMGQDRPQHF. The CDR3 DNA reads as TGTGCCAGCAGTGGGGGTATGGGGCAGGATCGGCCCCAGCATTTT.

This clone has only one observation. The chain recombines TRBV18 with TRBJ2-1; D not resolved. The V gene's germline CDR1 is KGHSH and CDR2 LQKENI. CDR3 length: 15 amino acids. The V and J ends lost 3 bases and 5 bases respectively, with 14 bases between them. The CDR3, as DNA: TGTGCCAGCTCACCCAGTCTTTATACCCACAATGAGCAGTTCTTC. This codes for CASSPSLYTHNEQFF.

This rearrangement joins TRBV6-1 to TRBJ1-6; 9 bases agree with TRBD1. The CDR3 loop spans 15 amino acids. Germline CDR1 MNHNS, CDR2 SASEGT. The ends lost 2 bases at V and 5 bases at J; junction bases unmatched: 1. CDR3 residues: CASSERTGDNSPLHF. The DNA for the CDR3 is TGTGCCAGCAGTGAACGGACAGGGGATAATTCACCCCTCCACTTT.

On this clone: Sequence at one end of the junction differs from germline and may be a read error. This chain links TRBV11-2 with TRBJ2-5, with 10 bases identical to TRBD2. There are 16 residues in the CDR3. Germline CDR1 SGHAT, CDR2 FQNNGV. In DNA form, the CDR3 reads TGTGCCAGCAGCGTAGACCTAGCGGGGGTACAAGAGACCCAGTACTTC. It codes for CASSVDLAGVQETQYF.

The chain is built from TRBV5-6 and TRBJ1-1, with D possibly being TRBD1 (6 bases). The CDR3 loop spans 12 amino acids. From germline, CDR1 is SGHDT and CDR2 YYEEEE. V lost 4 bases to trimming and J lost 9 bases, with 13 bases between them. For the CDR3, the DNA is TGTGCCAGCAGCCCCGGGACATCGAAAGCTTTCTTT. It encodes CASSPGTSKAFF.

J is TRBJ1-1 and V is TRBV5-1; D uncertain. This CDR3 contains 15 residues. V lost 1 base, J lost 1 base, and 11 bases lay in between. Germline V gene lookup returns CDR1 SGHRS and CDR2 YFSETQ. The chain's CDR3 is CASSLSEGGNTEAFF. CDR3 nucleotides: TGCGCCAGCAGCTTGAGTGAGGGAGGGAACACTGAAGCTTTCTTT.

CDR3 in DNA: TGTGCCAGCAGTTACTTACGGGACTATGGCTACACCTTC. It translates to CASSYLRDYGYTF. The gene calls are TRBV6-2 or TRBV6-3 and TRBJ1-2; D is unresolved. The CDR3 runs 13 residues. The V end lost 1 base, the J end lost 3 bases, and 6 bases lay between the germline ends. The germline gives CDR1 MNHEY, CDR2 SVGEGT.

This clone was detected only once. The chain is built from TRBV18 and TRBJ2-2; the D is unclear. Per germline, CDR1 KGHSH and CDR2 LQKENI. Trimming pared 4 bases from V and 4 bases from J, leaving 13 bases between. There are 15 residues in the CDR3. CDR3 sequence: CASSQRVSSTGELFF. The DNA for the CDR3 is TGTGCCAGCTCACAACGGGTTAGTTCCACCGGGGAGCTGTTTTTT.

The chain has TRBV7-9 and TRBJ2-3; TRBD2 aligns across 15 bases. Unmatched junction bases numbered 5, after V lost 4 bases and J lost 3 bases. Germline V CDR1 and CDR2: SEHNR, FQNEAQ (reference sequence). This CDR3 is built from 17 residues. This chain's CDR3 is CASSSRTSGRATDTQYF. The CDR3 DNA reads TGTGCCAGCAGCTCTCGGACTAGCGGGAGGGCTACAGATACGCAGTATTTT.

The sample holds one count of this clone. The chain uses TRBV6-5 and TRBJ1-6, with a possible D match to TRBD1 (5 bases). The V gene's germline CDR1 is MNHEY and CDR2 SVGAGI. The CDR3 has 16 residues. The V end lost 0 bases, the J end lost 9 bases, and 15 bases lay between the germline ends. The CDR3 nucleotides are TGTGCCAGCAGTTACTCTGGGGGGAATATGGGTTCACCCCTCCACTTT. This sequence encodes CASSYSGGNMGSPLHF.

The CDR3 region is CASGTPQGVLSYEQYF. The CDR3 region has the DNA TGTGCTAGTGGTACCCCACAGGGGGTTCTCTCCTACGAGCAGTACTTC. The rearrangement uses TRBV12-5 and TRBJ2-7, with 8 nucleotides matching TRBD1. Germline-derived CDR1 and CDR2 are LGHNT and FRNRAP. The J segment lost 0 bases and the V segment lost 5 bases, leaving 9 bases of the junction unmatched. This CDR3 is 16 amino acids long.

The chain's CDR3 is CASSQVFGTGQETQYF. DNA of the CDR3: TGTGCCAGCAGCCAAGTCTTCGGGACAGGCCAAGAGACCCAGTACTTC. This chain connects TRBV14 to TRBJ2-5; 8 positions match TRBD1. V lost 1 base and J lost 1; bases outside the gene matches: 5. The CDR3 has 16 residues. Per germline, CDR1 SGHDN and CDR2 FVKESK.